The 9 T cell receptor beta chains presented below share a single source sample, sequenced in a study of beta chain features in type 1 diabetes. The entirety of the isolated RNA underwent reverse transcription, so expressed TCRB transcripts were sequenced. The protocol was immunoSEQ multiplex PCR, while the TCRdb copy is restricted to in-frame clones and leaves out a portion. The sample holds under 350,000 clones; 8% are singletons and the top ten take more than 0.8%. Sequencing used central memory CD4+ T cells from blood. The receptors were gathered from a woman aged 18-29 years in good health.

The table lists this clone with a few counts. The rearrangement uses TRBV5-1 and TRBJ2-5; no clear D gene. Trimming removed 6 bases from V and 2 bases from J, with 11 bases in between. This CDR3 spans 13 amino acids. Germline loops: CDR1 SGHRS, CDR2 YFSETQ. This chain's CDR3 is CASNTPTQETQYF. The DNA of the CDR3 is TGCGCCAGCAACACCCCCACGCAAGAGACCCAGTACTTC.

This clone was picked up a small number of times. DNA of the CDR3: TGTGCCAGCTCACCACGATTAGCGGGAGGGTCCTCCTACAATGAGCAGTTCTTC. This codes for CASSPRLAGGSSYNEQFF. The chain couples TRBV18 to TRBJ2-1; 11 bases match TRBD2. The CDR3 loop spans 18 amino acids. J was trimmed by 0 bases and V by 1 base; bases with no gene match: 5. Germline-derived CDR1 and CDR2 are KGHSH and LQKENI.

In this sample, this clone turned up many times. The rearrangement uses TRBV7-9 and TRBJ2-4; D uncertain. V gave up 0 bases and J gave up 8 bases, with 8 bases separating them. In germline, CDR1 is SEHNR, CDR2 FQNEAQ (reference sequence). This CDR3 contains 13 residues. The CDR3 reads CASSLAPSYIQYF. The CDR3, as DNA: TGTGCCAGCAGCTTAGCGCCGTCGTACATTCAGTACTTC.

This clone was detected many times. J is TRBJ1-5 and V is TRBV11-2; D unclear. The CDR3 covers 14 residues. Germline loops: CDR1 SGHAT, CDR2 FQNNGV. V was cut by 1 base and J by 6 bases, with 10 bases left in between. The CDR3 nucleotides read TGTGCCAGCAGCTTAGTTGGCGGCGGTCAGCCCCAGCATTTT. It translates to CASSLVGGGQPQHF.

This clone was observed a handful of times. This chain joins TRBV28 and TRBJ1-1; possibly TRBD1 for D (6 bases). This CDR3 spans 12 amino acids. Germline-derived CDR1 and CDR2 are MDHEN and SYDVKM. The germline V and J ends were trimmed by 11 bases and 0 bases, with 10 bases remaining between them. This chain's CDR3 is CAVGAVNTEAFF. In DNA, the CDR3 is TGTGCCGTGGGGGCGGTGAACACTGAAGCTTTCTTT.

The chain recombines TRBV30 with TRBJ2-5, with D unresolved. CDR1 and CDR2 from the germline V gene are GTSNPN and SVGIG (reference sequence). With 1 base removed from V and 5 bases from J, the gap between germline ends came to 8 bases. The CDR3 is made up of 12 amino acids. The CDR3 region is CAWSGSGETQYF. The CDR3, as DNA: TGTGCCTGGAGTGGGTCTGGGGAGACCCAGTACTTC.

The gene calls are TRBV28 and TRBJ1-5; D uncertain. V lost 6 bases to trimming and J lost 5 bases, with 11 bases between them. The CDR3 consists of 13 residues. Germline lookup yields CDR1 MDHEN and CDR2 SYDVKM. In nucleotides, the CDR3 is TGTGCCAGCAGGACCGGGGAGGATCAGCCCCAGCATTTT. As protein: CASRTGEDQPQHF.

This clone was counted ten times or more. The chain has TRBV6-6 and TRBJ1-5; D unresolved. The CDR3 runs 16 residues. Trimming left V 4 bases short and J 3 bases short, with 16 bases between. Germline assignment: CDR1 MNHNY and CDR2 SVGAGI (reference sequence). This CDR3 is CASSLTGVGPNQPQHF. The CDR3 region has the DNA TGTGCCAGCAGTTTAACTGGCGTAGGGCCCAATCAGCCCCAGCATTTT.

This clone has only a few counts. The CDR3 DNA sequence: TGTGCCAGCAGCTTGCGGGCAGGCCAAGAGACCCAGTACTTC. Its protein is CASSLRAGQETQYF. V and J are TRBV7-9 and TRBJ2-5; TRBD2 is a possible D gene (5 bases). This CDR3 is built from 14 residues. The ends were cut back, 3 bases at V and 1 base at J, with 9 bases in the middle. The germline gives CDR1 SEHNR, CDR2 FQNEAQ (reference sequence).